The clone carrying this TCR beta chain turned up a few times. The data belong to a study of patients and donors after allogeneic stem cell transplantation. MiXCR, applied by TCRdb to the RT-PCR reads, yields one record per CDR3 protein. The sample shows about 74,000 distinct CDR3 sequences, less than 30% of them seen only once. This CDR3 spans 16 amino acids. V gave up 1 base and J gave up 1 base; unmatched junction bases: 4. Germline V gives CDR1 LGHDT, CDR2 YNNKEL (reference sequence). The V call is TRBV3-1, the J call TRBJ2-1; TRBD1 matches at 7 bases. The sequence was obtained from a human donor who was either an allogeneic HSCT recipient or a stem cell or donor lymphocyte infusion donor (not recorded which). It is not recorded whose cells these are; they may come from a transplant donor. Sequencing used blood, either unsorted or a sorted T cell fraction (not recorded which). As DNA, the CDR3 is TGTGCCAGCAGCCAAGGTTCCAGGGGGTCCTACAATGAGCAGTTCTTC. Translation gives CASSQGSRGSYNEQFF.